This is a list of T cell receptor beta chains from one sample in a study of blood T cell repertoires in COVID-19. Using immunoSEQ multiplex PCR, the repertoire was profiled, and TCRdb retains in-frame clones only, with some absent. Among 80,000 to 100,000 clones listed, around 85% were seen once. The sample was peripheral blood. Receptors originate from a man in his fifties or sixties with acute or convalescent COVID-19. CDR3s include the opening cysteine and the closing phenylalanine or tryptophan. The D gene is left open where the match is weak. Not all rows give a size; the values are once, few, many and, for expanded clones, a class.

>-|TRBV3-1/TRBV3-2|TRBD1|TRBJ1-1
TGTGCCAGCAGCCAGGACAGGGGACGGGCTGAAGCTTTCTTT
CASSQDRGRAEAFF
>-|TRBV6-5|-|TRBJ2-7
TGTGCCAGCAGGGGTACGGGCGAGCAGTACTTC
CASRGTGEQYF
>few|TRBV2|-|TRBJ1-5
TGTGCCAGCAGTGTAGTCGCCAGGGCCCAGCATTTT
CASSVVARAQHF
>-|TRBV7-3|TRBD1|TRBJ2-5
TGTGCCAGCAGACCGGGACAGGGGGAAACAGAGACCCAGTACTTC
CASRPGQGETETQYF
>-|TRBV10-3|-|TRBJ1-1
TGTGCCATCAGTGAGTCGAATGGCGCTAAGGGGACTGAAGCTTTCTTT
CAISESNGAKGTEAFF
>few|TRBV5-4|TRBD1|TRBJ2-7
TGTGCCAGCAGCAACCAGGGGGCGCGGTACGAGCAGTACTTC
CASSNQGARYEQYF
>-|TRBV5-6|TRBD2|TRBJ2-1
TGTGCCAGCAGCACCGACCTAGCGGACGGGAGGGAGTTCTTC
CASSTDLADGREFF
>-|TRBV14|-|TRBJ1-2
TGTGCCAGCAGCCAAGTGATCGGTTTAAACTATGGCTACACCTTC
CASSQVIGLNYGYTF
>once|TRBV4-1|-|TRBJ1-2
TGCGCCAGCAGCCACCCCGGGGAACTTATCTATGGCTACACCTTC
CASSHPGELIYGYTF
>-|TRBV9|TRBD1|TRBJ1-4
TGTGCCAGCAGCGTAGCAGGGGGCCTAAGTCTGTCTAATGAAAAACTGTTTTTT
CASSVAGGLSLSNEKLFF
>once|TRBV7-2|TRBD1|TRBJ1-6
TGTGCCAGCAGCTTCAGGGGGCAAAAGAATTCACCCCTCCACTTT
CASSFRGQKNSPLHF
>-|TRBV7-7|-|TRBJ2-7
TGTGCTAGCAGCTTAGATTTGGGGGGTTCGTACGAGCAGTACTTC
CASSLDLGGSYEQYF
>-|TRBV28|TRBD1|TRBJ1-1
TGTGCCAGCACTGATACGAACAGGGGGAACACTGAAGCTTTCTTT
CASTDTNRGNTEAFF
>-|TRBV2|-|TRBJ2-1
TGTGCCAGCAGTGAAGGTTTGCGGTTGGACAATGAGCAGTTCTTC
CASSEGLRLDNEQFF
>-|TRBV4-1|-|TRBJ1-1
TGCGCCAGCAGCCAGTATTCAGGGAACACTGAAGCTTTCTTT
CASSQYSGNTEAFF
>-|TRBV11-2|-|TRBJ1-2
TGTGCCAGCAGCTTAGCGGCAGGGGCTAACTATGGCTACACCTTC
CASSLAAGANYGYTF
>-|TRBV19|TRBD1|TRBJ1-2
TGTGCCAGTAGACCGGGACAGAGCTATGGCTACACCTTC
CASRPGQSYGYTF
>-|TRBV6-2/TRBV6-3|-|TRBJ1-5
TGTGCCAGCAGCCCGACTAGGAATCAGCCCCAGCATTTT
CASSPTRNQPQHF
>-|TRBV6-6|-|TRBJ2-5
TGTGCCAGCAGCCTGAGCTGGGAGACCCAGTACTTC
CASSLSWETQYF
>few|TRBV4-2|-|TRBJ2-3
TGTGCCAGCAGCCAAGACGGGGGAAGCACAGATACGCAGTATTTT
CASSQDGGSTDTQYF